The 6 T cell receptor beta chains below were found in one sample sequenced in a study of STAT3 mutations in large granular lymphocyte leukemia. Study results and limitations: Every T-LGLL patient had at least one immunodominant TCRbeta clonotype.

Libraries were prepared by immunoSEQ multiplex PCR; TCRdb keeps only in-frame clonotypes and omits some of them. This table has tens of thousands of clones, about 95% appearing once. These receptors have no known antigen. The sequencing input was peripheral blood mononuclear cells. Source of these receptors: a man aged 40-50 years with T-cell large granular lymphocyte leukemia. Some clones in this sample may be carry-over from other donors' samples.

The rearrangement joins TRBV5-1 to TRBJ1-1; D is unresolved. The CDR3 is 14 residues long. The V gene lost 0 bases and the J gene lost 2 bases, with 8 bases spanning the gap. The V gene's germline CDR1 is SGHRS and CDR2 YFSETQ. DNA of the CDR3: TGCGCCAGCAGCTTGGCCTATACTAACACTGAAGCTTTCTTT. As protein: CASSLAYTNTEAFF.

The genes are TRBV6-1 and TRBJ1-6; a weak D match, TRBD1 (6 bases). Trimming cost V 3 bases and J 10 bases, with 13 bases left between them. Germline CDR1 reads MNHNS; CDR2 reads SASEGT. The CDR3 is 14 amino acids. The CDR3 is CASSEVAGTSPLHF. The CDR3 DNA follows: TGTGCCAGCAGTGAGGTGGCAGGGACATCACCCCTCCACTTT.

The CDR3 DNA reads TGTGCCAGCAGTTTATCGTGGGGGGGAGGTCAGCCCCAGCATTTT. Translation gives CASSLSWGGGQPQHF. The chain uses TRBV27 and TRBJ1-5, with D possibly being TRBD1 (5 bases). The CDR3 runs 15 residues. V was shortened by 0 bases and J by 6 bases, with 12 bases between the two germline ends. CDR1 MNHEY and CDR2 SMNVEV come from the germline V gene (reference sequence).

The CDR3 is CASSLVWDTDEQYF. As DNA, the CDR3 is TGTGCCAGCAGCTTGGTTTGGGACACAGACGAGCAGTACTTC. V gene TRBV5-6 combines with J gene TRBJ2-7; D is perhaps TRBD1 (6 bases). V gave up 0 bases and J gave up 5 bases, with 12 bases separating them. The CDR3 is made up of 14 amino acids. Germline CDR1 reads SGHDT; CDR2 reads YYEEEE.

The CDR3 region has the DNA TGTGCCAGCGAAAAAAGGGACAGGGGGCGAGGTGGCTACACCTTC. Protein: CASEKRDRGRGGYTF. The chain couples TRBV13 to TRBJ1-2; TRBD1 agrees at 12 bases. CDR3 size: 15 residues. Germline-derived CDR1 and CDR2 are PRHDT and FYEKMQ (reference sequence). The V gene end was trimmed by 8 bases and the J gene end by 7 bases; junction bases not matched to a gene: 11.

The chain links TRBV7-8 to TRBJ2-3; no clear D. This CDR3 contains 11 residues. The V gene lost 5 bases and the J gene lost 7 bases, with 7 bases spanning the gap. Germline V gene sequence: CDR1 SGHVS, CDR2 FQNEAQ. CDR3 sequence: CASSERNTQYF. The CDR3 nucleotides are TGTGCCAGCAGCGAACGTAATACGCAGTATTTT.